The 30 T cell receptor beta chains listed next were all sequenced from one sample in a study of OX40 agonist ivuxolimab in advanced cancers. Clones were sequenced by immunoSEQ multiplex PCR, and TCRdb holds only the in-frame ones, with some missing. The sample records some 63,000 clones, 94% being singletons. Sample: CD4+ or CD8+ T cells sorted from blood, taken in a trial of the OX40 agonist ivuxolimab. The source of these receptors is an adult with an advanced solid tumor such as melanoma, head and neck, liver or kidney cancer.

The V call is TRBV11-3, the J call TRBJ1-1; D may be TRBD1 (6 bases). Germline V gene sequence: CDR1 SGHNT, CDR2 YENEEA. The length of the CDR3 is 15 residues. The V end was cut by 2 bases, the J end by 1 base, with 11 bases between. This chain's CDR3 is CASSLSGAGNTEAFF. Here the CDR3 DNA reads TGTGCCAGCAGCTTATCAGGGGCAGGGAACACTGAAGCTTTCTTT.

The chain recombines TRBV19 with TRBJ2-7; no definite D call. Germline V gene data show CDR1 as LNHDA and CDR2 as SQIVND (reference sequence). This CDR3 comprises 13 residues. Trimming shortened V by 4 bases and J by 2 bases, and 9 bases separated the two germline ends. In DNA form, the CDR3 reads TGTGCCAGTAGTAGCGCATATGCCTACGAGCAGTACTTC. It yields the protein CASSSAYAYEQYF.

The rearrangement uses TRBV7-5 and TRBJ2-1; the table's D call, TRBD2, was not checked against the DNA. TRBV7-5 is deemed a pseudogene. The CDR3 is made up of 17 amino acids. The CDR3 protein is CARSPRPESYRNNEQFF. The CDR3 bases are TGTGCCAGAAGCCCCCGTCCCGAATCCTATAGAAACAATGAGCAGTTCTTC.

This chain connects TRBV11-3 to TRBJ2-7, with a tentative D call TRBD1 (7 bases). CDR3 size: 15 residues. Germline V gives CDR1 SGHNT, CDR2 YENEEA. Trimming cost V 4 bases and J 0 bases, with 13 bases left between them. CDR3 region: CASSSPGGSSYEQYF. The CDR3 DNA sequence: TGTGCCAGCAGCTCCCCAGGGGGGAGCTCCTACGAGCAGTACTTC. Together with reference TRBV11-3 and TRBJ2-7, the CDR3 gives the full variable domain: EAGVVQSPRYKIIEKKQPVAFWCNPISGHNTLYWYLQNLGQGPELLIRYENEEAVDDSQLPKDRFSAERLKGVDSTLKIQPAELGDSAVYLCASSSPGGSSYEQYFGPGTRLTVT.

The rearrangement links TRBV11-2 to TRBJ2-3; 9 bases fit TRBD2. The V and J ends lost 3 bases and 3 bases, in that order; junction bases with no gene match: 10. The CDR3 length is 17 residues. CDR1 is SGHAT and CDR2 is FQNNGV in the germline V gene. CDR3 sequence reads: CASSLAYAGGPTDTQYF. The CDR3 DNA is TGTGCCAGCAGCTTGGCCTACGCGGGAGGGCCTACAGATACGCAGTATTTT.

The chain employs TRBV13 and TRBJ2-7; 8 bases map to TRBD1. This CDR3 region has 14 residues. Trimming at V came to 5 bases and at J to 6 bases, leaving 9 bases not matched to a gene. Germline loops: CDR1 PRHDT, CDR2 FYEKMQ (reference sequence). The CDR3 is CASSAPWTGREQYF. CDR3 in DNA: TGTGCCAGCAGCGCACCTTGGACAGGGCGCGAGCAGTACTTC.

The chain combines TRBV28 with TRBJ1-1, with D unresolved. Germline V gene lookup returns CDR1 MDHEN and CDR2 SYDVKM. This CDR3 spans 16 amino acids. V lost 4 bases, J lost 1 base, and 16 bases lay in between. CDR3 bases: TGTGCCAGCAGTTACCCTCCGGGTAGCCAGAACACTGAAGCTTTCTTT. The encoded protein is CASSYPPGSQNTEAFF.

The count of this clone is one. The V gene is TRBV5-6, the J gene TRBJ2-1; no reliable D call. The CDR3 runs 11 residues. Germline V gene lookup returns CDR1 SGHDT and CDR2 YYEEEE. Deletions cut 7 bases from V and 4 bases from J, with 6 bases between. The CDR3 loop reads CASRQYNEQFF. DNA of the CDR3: TGTGCCAGCCGTCAGTACAATGAGCAGTTCTTC.

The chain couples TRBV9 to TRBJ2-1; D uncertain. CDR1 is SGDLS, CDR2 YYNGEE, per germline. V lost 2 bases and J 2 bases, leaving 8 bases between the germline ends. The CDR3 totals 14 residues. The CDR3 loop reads CASSVDSTYNEQFF. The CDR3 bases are TGTGCCAGCAGCGTCGATTCCACCTACAATGAGCAGTTCTTC.

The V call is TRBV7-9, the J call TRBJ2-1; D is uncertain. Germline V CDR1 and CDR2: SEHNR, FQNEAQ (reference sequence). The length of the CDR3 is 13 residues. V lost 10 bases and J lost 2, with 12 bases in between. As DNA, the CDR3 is TGTGCCACCCAACGACCAGCCTACAATGAGCAGTTCTTC. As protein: CATQRPAYNEQFF.

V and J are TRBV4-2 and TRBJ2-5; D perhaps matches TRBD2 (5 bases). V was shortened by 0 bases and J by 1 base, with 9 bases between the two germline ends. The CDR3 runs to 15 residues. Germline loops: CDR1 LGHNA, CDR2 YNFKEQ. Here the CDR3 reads CASSQESGIQETQYF. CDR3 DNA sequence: TGTGCCAGCAGCCAAGAGTCGGGGATCCAAGAGACCCAGTACTTC.

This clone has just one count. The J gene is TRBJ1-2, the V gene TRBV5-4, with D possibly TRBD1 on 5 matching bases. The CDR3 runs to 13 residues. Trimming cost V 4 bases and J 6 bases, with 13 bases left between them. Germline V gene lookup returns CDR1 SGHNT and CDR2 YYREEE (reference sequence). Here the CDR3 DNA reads TGTGCCAGCAGCGACCGCAGGGTAGATGGCTACACCTTC. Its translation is CASSDRRVDGYTF.

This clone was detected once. CDR3 sequence: CASSLGPGSEAFF. The CDR3, as DNA: TGTGCCAGCAGCTTAGGTCCAGGTTCTGAAGCTTTCTTT. The chain joins TRBV11-3 to TRBJ1-1; D uncertain. The CDR3 extends over 13 amino acids. The V end was cut by 1 base, the J end by 6 bases, with 9 bases between. Germline V gene lookup returns CDR1 SGHNT and CDR2 YENEEA.

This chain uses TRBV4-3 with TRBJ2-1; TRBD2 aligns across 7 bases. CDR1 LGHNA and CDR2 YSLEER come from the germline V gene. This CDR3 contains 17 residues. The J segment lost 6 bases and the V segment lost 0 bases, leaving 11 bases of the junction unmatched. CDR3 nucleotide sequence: TGCGCCAGCAGCCAAGATCCCCCCTGGTCGGGGGGCAATGAGCAGTTCTTC. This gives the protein CASSQDPPWSGGNEQFF.

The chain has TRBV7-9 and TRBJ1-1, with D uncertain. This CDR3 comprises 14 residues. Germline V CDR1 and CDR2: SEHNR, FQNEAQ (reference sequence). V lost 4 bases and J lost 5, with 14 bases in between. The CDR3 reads CASSYTIAFTEAFF. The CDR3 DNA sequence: TGTGCCAGCAGCTATACGATCGCCTTTACTGAAGCTTTCTTT. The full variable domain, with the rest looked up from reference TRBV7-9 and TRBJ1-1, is DTGVSQNPRHKITKRGQNVTFRCDPISEHNRLYWYRQTLGQGPEFLTYFQNEAQLEKSRLLSDRFSAERPKGSFSTLEIQRTEQGDSAMYLCASSYTIAFTEAFFGQGTRLTVV.

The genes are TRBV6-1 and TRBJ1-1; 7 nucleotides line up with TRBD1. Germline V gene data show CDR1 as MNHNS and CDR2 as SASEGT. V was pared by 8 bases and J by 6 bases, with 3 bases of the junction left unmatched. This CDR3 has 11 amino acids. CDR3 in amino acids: CASPDRAEAFF. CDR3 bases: TGTGCCAGCCCTGACAGGGCTGAAGCTTTCTTT.

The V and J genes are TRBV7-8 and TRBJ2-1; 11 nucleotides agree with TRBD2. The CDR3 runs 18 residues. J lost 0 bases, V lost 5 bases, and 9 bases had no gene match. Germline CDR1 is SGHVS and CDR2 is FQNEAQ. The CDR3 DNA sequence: TGTGCCAGCAGCCGACTAGCGGGGCTTACTAGCTCCTACAATGAGCAGTTCTTC. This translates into CASSRLAGLTSSYNEQFF. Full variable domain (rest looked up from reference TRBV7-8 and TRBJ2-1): GAGVSQSPRYKVAKRGQDVALRCDPISGHVSLFWYQQALGQGPEFLTYFQNEAQLDKSGLPSDRFFAERPEGSVSTLKIQRTQQEDSAVYLCASSRLAGLTSSYNEQFFGPGTRLTVL.

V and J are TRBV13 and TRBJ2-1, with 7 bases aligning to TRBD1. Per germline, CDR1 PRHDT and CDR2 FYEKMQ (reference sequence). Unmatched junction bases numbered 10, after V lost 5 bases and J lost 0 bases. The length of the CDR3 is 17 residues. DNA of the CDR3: TGTGCCAGCAGCCCAAGGACAGGACACAGCTCCTACAATGAGCAGTTCTTC. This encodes CASSPRTGHSSYNEQFF.

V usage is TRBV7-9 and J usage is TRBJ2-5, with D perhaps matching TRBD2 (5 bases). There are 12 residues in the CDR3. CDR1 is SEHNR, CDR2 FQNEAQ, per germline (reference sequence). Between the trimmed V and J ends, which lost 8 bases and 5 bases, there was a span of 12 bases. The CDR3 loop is CASRAGWETQYF. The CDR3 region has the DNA TGTGCCAGCCGCGCGGGTTGGGAGACCCAGTACTTC.

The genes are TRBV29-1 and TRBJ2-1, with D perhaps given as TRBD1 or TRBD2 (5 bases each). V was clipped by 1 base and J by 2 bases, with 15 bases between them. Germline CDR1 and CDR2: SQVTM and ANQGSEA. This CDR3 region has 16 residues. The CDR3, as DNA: TGCAGCGTTGAAGGTTTAAGGGACCTAACCTACAATGAGCAGTTCTTC. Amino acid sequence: CSVEGLRDLTYNEQFF.

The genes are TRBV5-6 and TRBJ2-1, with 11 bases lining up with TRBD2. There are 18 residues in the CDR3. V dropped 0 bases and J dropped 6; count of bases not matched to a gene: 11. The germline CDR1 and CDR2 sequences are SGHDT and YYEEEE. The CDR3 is CASSLVSWLAGGTNEQFF. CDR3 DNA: TGTGCCAGCAGCTTGGTCTCTTGGCTAGCGGGAGGTACCAATGAGCAGTTCTTC.

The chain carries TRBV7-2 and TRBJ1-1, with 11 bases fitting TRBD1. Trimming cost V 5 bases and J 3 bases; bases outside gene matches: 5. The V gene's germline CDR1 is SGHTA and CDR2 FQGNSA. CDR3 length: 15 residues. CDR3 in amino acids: CASSPGQGAYTEAFF. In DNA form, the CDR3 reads TGTGCCAGCAGCCCCGGACAGGGGGCCTACACTGAAGCTTTCTTT.

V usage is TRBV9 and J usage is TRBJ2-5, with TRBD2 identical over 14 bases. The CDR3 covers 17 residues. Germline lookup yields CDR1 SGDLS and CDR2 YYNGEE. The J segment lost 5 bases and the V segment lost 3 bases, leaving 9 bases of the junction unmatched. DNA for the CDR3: TGTGCCAGCAGCGCGGTTTGGGGGACTAGCGGGAGTGAGACCCAGTACTTC. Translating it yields CASSAVWGTSGSETQYF.

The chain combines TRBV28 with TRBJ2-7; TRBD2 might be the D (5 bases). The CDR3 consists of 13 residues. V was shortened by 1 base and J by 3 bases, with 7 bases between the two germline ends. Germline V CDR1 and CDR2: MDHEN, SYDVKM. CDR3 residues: CASSLSGNYEQYF. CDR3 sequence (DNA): TGTGCCAGCAGTTTATCGGGGAACTACGAGCAGTACTTC.

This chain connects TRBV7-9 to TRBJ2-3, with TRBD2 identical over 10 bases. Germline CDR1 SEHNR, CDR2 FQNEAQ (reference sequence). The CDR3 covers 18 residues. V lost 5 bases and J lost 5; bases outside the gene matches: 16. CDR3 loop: CASSLLTERLAGVDTQYF. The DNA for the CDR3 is TGTGCCAGCAGCCTACTTACTGAGCGGCTAGCGGGAGTAGATACGCAGTATTTT.

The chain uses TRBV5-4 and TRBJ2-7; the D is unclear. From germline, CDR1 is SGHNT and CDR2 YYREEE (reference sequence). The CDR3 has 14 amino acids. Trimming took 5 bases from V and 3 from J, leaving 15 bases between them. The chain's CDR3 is CASSSGKDLYEQYF. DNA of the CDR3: TGTGCCAGCAGTTCTGGAAAGGACCTCTACGAGCAGTACTTC.

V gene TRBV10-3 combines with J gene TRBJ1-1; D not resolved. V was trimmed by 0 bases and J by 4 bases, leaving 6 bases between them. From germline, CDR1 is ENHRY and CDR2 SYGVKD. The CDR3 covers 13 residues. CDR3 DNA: TGTGCCATCAGTGAGTCTGAGGTCACTGAAGCTTTCTTT. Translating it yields CAISESEVTEAFF.

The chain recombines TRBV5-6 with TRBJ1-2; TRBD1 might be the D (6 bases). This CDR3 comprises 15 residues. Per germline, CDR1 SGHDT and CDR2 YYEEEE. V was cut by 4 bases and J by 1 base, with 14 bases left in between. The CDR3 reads CASSTRDNFNYGYTF. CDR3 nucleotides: TGTGCCAGCAGCACCCGGGACAACTTTAACTATGGCTACACCTTC.

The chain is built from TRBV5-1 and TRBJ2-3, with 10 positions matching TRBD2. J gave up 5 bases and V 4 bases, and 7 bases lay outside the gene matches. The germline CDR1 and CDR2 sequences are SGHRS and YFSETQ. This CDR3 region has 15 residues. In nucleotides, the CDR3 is TGCGCCAGCAGCGCCCAGCGGGAGGGGAAAGATACGCAGTATTTT. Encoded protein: CASSAQREGKDTQYF.

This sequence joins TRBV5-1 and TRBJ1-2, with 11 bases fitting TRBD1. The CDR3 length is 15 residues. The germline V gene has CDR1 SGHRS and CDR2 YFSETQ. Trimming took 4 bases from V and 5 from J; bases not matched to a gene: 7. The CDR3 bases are TGCGCCAGCAGCGGTAAGGACAGGGGGCCGTATGGCTACACCTTC. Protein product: CASSGKDRGPYGYTF. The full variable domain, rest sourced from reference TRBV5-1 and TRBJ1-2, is KAGVTQTPRYLIKTRGQQVTLSCSPISGHRSVSWYQQTPGQGLQFLFEYFSETQRNKGNFPGRFSGRQFSNSRSEMNVSTLELGDSALYLCASSGKDRGPYGYTFGSGTRLTVV.